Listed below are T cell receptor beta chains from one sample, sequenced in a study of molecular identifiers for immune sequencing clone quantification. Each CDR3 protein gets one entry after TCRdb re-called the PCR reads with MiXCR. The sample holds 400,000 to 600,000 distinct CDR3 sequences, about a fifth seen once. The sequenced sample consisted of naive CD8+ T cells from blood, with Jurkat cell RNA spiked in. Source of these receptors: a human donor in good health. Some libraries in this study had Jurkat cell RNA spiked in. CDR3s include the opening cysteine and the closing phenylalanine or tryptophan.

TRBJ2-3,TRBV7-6,CASSWGAALTDTQYF
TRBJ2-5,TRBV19,CASLGETQYF
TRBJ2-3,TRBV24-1,CATSDLIGGADTQYF
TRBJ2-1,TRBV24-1,CATSGYAGSKGNEQFF
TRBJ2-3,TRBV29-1,CSVEGTSGRTDTQYF
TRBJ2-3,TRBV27,CASSLGPQGTDTQYF
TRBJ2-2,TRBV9,CASSVHRGPNTGELFF
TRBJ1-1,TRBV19,CASRSLTLNTEAFF
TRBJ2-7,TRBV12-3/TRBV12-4,CASSPGTGFVYEQYF
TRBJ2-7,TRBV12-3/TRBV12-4,CASSPTSGGFYEQYF
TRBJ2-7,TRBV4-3,CASSQRPSGKDEQYF
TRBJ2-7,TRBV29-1,CSIQTWASGSLSYEQYF
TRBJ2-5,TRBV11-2,CASSFGHNQETQYF
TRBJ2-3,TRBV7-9,CASSFEGGTDTQYF
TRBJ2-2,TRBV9,CASSALSNTGELFF
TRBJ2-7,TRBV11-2,CASSPIGSTYEQYF
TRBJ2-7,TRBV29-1,CGVVRGYEQYF
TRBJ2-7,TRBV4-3,CASSQDLGDYEQYF
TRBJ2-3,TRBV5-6,CASSLLRESTDTQYF
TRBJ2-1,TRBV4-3,CASSQDANGAYNEQFF
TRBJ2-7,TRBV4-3,CASGQDRGLFYEQYF
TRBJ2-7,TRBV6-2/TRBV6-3,CASSYSEYEQHF
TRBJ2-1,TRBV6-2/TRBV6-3,CASSYSIQTGAVIDEQFF
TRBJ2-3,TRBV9,CASSPLLAQGDTQYF
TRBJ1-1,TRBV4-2,CASSHSDVEAYF
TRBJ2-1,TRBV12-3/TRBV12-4,CASSLPGQQFF
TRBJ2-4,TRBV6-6,CASSIGGGAPKNIQYF
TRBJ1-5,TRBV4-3,CASSQSWEGSGSNQPQHF
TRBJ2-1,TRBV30,CAWAGMGSYNEQFF
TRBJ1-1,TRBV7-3,CASSLMGRSNTEAFF
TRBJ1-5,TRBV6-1,CASRGLANQPQHF
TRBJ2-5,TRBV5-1,CASSLGPRTQETQYF
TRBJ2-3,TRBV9,CASSGRPDGILGTQYF
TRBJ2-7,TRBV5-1,CASSLATGTSGSFYEQYF
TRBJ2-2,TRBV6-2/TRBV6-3,CASRRGLYKHGELFF
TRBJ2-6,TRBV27,CASATTGGLSSGANVLTF
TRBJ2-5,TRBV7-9,CASSGPRDRQETQYF
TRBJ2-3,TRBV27,CASSLLSPRGGTDTQYF
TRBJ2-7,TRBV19,CASSMIGLAAIYEQYF
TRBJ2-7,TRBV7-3,CASSYLAGGLNEQYF
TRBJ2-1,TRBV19,CASSIGTRGDNEQFF
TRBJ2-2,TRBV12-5,CASRDITGELFF
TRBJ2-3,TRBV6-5,CASSYSSLSTDTQYF
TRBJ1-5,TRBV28,CASSFIGDQPQHF
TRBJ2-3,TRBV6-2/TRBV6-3,CASSYRDRGTDTQYF
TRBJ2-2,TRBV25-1,CASRTENTGELFF
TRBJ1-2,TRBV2,CASSEGWTGESYGYTF